The 31 T cell receptor beta chains in this list originate from one sample, sequenced in a study of T cell responses to AZD1222 COVID-19 vaccine. Sequencing was performed with immunoSEQ multiplex PCR; in TCRdb, only in-frame clones are kept and a portion is missing. This table has roughly 130,000 clones, 92% appearing once. The source material was peripheral blood, sampled on day 0 of AZD1222 vaccination. All receptors come from an adult in good health.

This clone has a single count. The CDR3 here is CASSVDGPFNEQFF. CDR3 coding DNA: TGTGCCAGCAGCGTTGATGGACCTTTCAATGAGCAGTTCTTC. The rearrangement joins TRBV9 to TRBJ2-1; D unclear. The CDR3 has 14 residues. Trimming took off 2 bases at V and 6 bases at J, with 12 bases between the two ends. Germline assignment: CDR1 SGDLS and CDR2 YYNGEE.

The chain uses TRBV18 and TRBJ1-4, with D uncertain. The germline CDR1 and CDR2 sequences are KGHSH and LQKENI. This CDR3 is built from 14 residues. V was pared by 8 bases and J by 0 bases, with 10 bases between. Here the CDR3 DNA reads TGTGCCAGCACCCCAGGTTCAACTAATGAAAAACTGTTTTTT. Amino acid sequence: CASTPGSTNEKLFF. Combining the CDR3 with reference TRBV18 and TRBJ1-4 gives the whole variable domain NAGVMQNPRHLVRRRGQEARLRCSPMKGHSHVYWYRQLPEEGLKFMVYLQKENIIDESGMPKERFSAEFPKEGPSILRIQQVVRGDSAAYFCASTPGSTNEKLFFGSGTQLSVL.

The rearrangement uses TRBV5-4 and TRBJ2-2; D may correspond to TRBD1 or TRBD2 (5 bases each). This CDR3 is built from 17 residues. Germline V gene sequence: CDR1 SGHNT, CDR2 YYREEE (reference sequence). Between the trimmed V and J ends, which lost 1 base and 5 bases, there was a span of 18 bases. Written as DNA, the CDR3 is TGTGCCAGCAGCTTGTTTCGGGGCGCCGAGGGAACCGGGGAGCTGTTTTTT. This sequence encodes CASSLFRGAEGTGELFF.

This chain connects TRBV3-1 (or the pseudogene TRBV3-2) to TRBJ2-7; tentative D call: TRBD1 (6 bases). Germline CDR1 LGHDT, CDR2 YNNKEL (reference sequence). This CDR3 contains 15 residues. V lost 1 base to trimming and J lost 6 bases, with 16 bases between them. The CDR3 coding sequence is TGTGCCAGCAGCCAAGCTCTCCCTACAGGGTCCGAGCAGTACTTC. Its protein is CASSQALPTGSEQYF.

The V gene is TRBV19, the J gene TRBJ1-1; D perhaps matches TRBD1 (5 bases). This CDR3 is built from 13 residues. CDR1 and CDR2 (germline): LNHDA, SQIVND (reference sequence). V was trimmed by 5 bases and J by 5 bases, leaving 12 bases between them. CDR3: CASSDGGITEAFF. The CDR3 DNA follows: TGTGCCAGTAGTGACGGGGGTATAACTGAAGCTTTCTTT.

This chain joins TRBV5-5 and TRBJ1-4, with D possibly being TRBD1 (6 bases). The germline V and J ends were trimmed by 1 base and 5 bases, with 9 bases remaining between them. The CDR3 sequence is 14 residues long. The V gene's germline CDR1 is SGHKS and CDR2 YYEKEE (reference sequence). CDR3 protein: CASSLRQGNEKLFF. The CDR3 DNA sequence: TGTGCCAGCAGCTTGCGGCAGGGGAATGAAAAACTGTTTTTT. Combining the CDR3 with reference TRBV5-5 and TRBJ1-4 gives the whole variable domain DAGVTQSPTHLIKTRGQQVTLRCSPISGHKSVSWYQQVLGQGPQFIFQYYEKEERGRGNFPDRFSARQFPNYSSELNVNALLLGDSALYLCASSLRQGNEKLFFGSGTQLSVL.

The chain joins TRBV5-1 to TRBJ2-7, with TRBD1 as a possible D gene (6 bases). The CDR3 loop spans 14 amino acids. Germline values: CDR1 SGHRS, CDR2 YFSETQ. The ends were cut back, 0 bases at V and 0 bases at J, with 7 bases in the middle. This CDR3 is CASSLARGSYEQYF. The CDR3 region has the DNA TGCGCCAGCAGCTTGGCCAGGGGCTCCTACGAGCAGTACTTC.

The chain is built from TRBV14 and TRBJ2-7; a possible D gene is TRBD2 (5 bases). The CDR3 consists of 13 residues. From germline, CDR1 is SGHDN and CDR2 FVKESK. The V gene lost 4 bases and the J gene lost 3 bases, with 10 bases spanning the gap. The CDR3 nucleotides are TGTGCCAGCAGCCGGACTGGAAACTACGAGCAGTACTTC. This encodes CASSRTGNYEQYF.

V is TRBV6-1 and J is TRBJ2-1; D ambiguous. From germline, CDR1 is MNHNS and CDR2 SASEGT. With 2 bases removed from V and 7 bases from J, the gap between germline ends came to 3 bases. This CDR3 has 11 residues. The CDR3 reads CASSENNEQFF. Here the CDR3 DNA reads TGTGCCAGCAGTGAAAATAATGAGCAGTTCTTC.

CDR3 in DNA: TGTGCCAGCAGCCAAGTGTGGGCGGGGGCCGGGGAGCTGTTTTTT. Translated: CASSQVWAGAGELFF. The chain links TRBV3-1 (or the pseudogene TRBV3-2) to TRBJ2-2, with 7 bases lining up with TRBD2. The length of the CDR3 is 15 residues. From germline, CDR1 is LGHDT and CDR2 YNNKEL (reference sequence). V gave up 1 base and J gave up 6 bases; unmatched junction bases: 5.

The chain carries TRBV7-2 and TRBJ1-4; D not resolved. The ends were cut back, 3 bases at V and 4 bases at J, with 15 bases in the middle. CDR3 length: 16 residues. Germline CDR1 and CDR2: SGHTA and FQGNSA. DNA of the CDR3: TGTGCCAGCAGCTTTACCGGGCCCTACTTTAATGAAAAACTGTTTTTT. Translating it yields CASSFTGPYFNEKLFF.

V usage is TRBV28 and J usage is TRBJ1-2; D remains ambiguous. CDR1 and CDR2 from the germline V gene are MDHEN and SYDVKM. Trimming took off 3 bases at V and 4 bases at J, with 6 bases between the two ends. The CDR3 extends over 12 amino acids. The CDR3, as DNA: TGTGCCAGCAGTTTGGGGTCCTATGGCTACACCTTC. This encodes CASSLGSYGYTF.

This clone was seen only once. This chain joins TRBV7-8 and TRBJ2-3; D might be TRBD1 (5 bases). Trimming cost V 2 bases and J 8 bases, with 11 bases left between them. The CDR3 loop spans 13 amino acids. Germline CDR1 and CDR2: SGHVS and FQNEAQ. The CDR3 loop is CASSLWGAITQYF. The CDR3 region has the DNA TGTGCCAGCAGCTTATGGGGCGCGATTACGCAGTATTTT.

The chain has TRBV15 and TRBJ1-5, with D unresolved. Trimming took 5 bases from V and 1 from J, leaving 6 bases between them. The CDR3 has 13 amino acids. Germline CDR1 and CDR2: LNHNV and YYDKDF (reference sequence). The CDR3 is CATSVGSNQPQHF. The CDR3 DNA sequence: TGTGCCACCAGCGTGGGGAGCAATCAGCCCCAGCATTTT.

The V call is TRBV7-9, the J call TRBJ2-7; no clear D. Germline V gives CDR1 SEHNR, CDR2 FQNEAQ (reference sequence). This CDR3 has 14 amino acids. Trimming took 1 base from V and 1 from J, leaving 8 bases between them. DNA of the CDR3: TGTGCCAGCAGCTTAGATTACATATCCTACGAGCAGTACTTC. It yields the protein CASSLDYISYEQYF. Using reference TRBV7-9 and TRBJ2-7 for the parts outside the CDR3, the full variable domain is DTGVSQNPRHKITKRGQNVTFRCDPISEHNRLYWYRQTLGQGPEFLTYFQNEAQLEKSRLLSDRFSAERPKGSFSTLEIQRTEQGDSAMYLCASSLDYISYEQYFGPGTRLTVT.

The chain uses TRBV7-7 and TRBJ2-5; 12 bases match TRBD2. Trimming took 5 bases from V and 5 from J; bases not matched to a gene: 6. The CDR3 runs to 15 residues. Germline V lookup: CDR1 SSHAT, CDR2 FNYEAQ (reference sequence). CDR3 DNA: TGTGCCAGCAGCGTCGGGACTAGCGGGTGGGAGACCCAGTACTTC. Translated: CASSVGTSGWETQYF.

The rearrangement links TRBV2 to TRBJ2-2; D remains unclear. V was shortened by 4 bases and J by 6 bases, with 6 bases between the two germline ends. The CDR3 consists of 12 residues. The germline V gene encodes CDR1 SNHLY and CDR2 FYNNEI. The CDR3 region has the DNA TGTGCCAGCAGTGCGGAGTCCGGGGAGCTGTTTTTT. As protein: CASSAESGELFF.

V is TRBV2 and J is TRBJ2-7; D ambiguous. The germline gives CDR1 SNHLY, CDR2 FYNNEI. V lost 6 bases, J lost 7 bases, and 16 bases lay in between. This CDR3 contains 13 residues. CDR3: CASREHGAEEQYF. Written as DNA, the CDR3 is TGTGCCAGCAGGGAACACGGAGCTGAGGAGCAGTACTTC.

The CDR3 loop reads CASRVGLDTF. In DNA form, the CDR3 reads TGTGCCAGCAGGGTGGGGTTGGACACCTTC. V usage is TRBV2 and J usage is TRBJ1-2; D remains unclear. The CDR3 contains 10 residues. The germline V gene encodes CDR1 SNHLY and CDR2 FYNNEI. V shed 6 bases and J shed 12 bases, with 11 bases lying between them.

This chain joins TRBV4-1 and TRBJ2-7; D uncertain. V was clipped by 0 bases and J by 5 bases, with 14 bases between them. Germline values: CDR1 MGHRA, CDR2 YSYEKL. CDR3 length equals 15 residues. CDR3 sequence: CASSQEGLVGHEQYF. The CDR3 coding sequence is TGCGCCAGCAGCCAAGAGGGCCTAGTAGGTCACGAGCAGTACTTC.

The rearrangement uses TRBV11-2 and TRBJ2-1; D gene ambiguous. The CDR3 loop spans 15 amino acids. Trimming took 7 bases from V and 4 from J, leaving 17 bases between them. From germline, CDR1 is SGHAT and CDR2 FQNNGV. The CDR3 spells CASTPGLPLYNEQFF. The CDR3, as DNA: TGTGCCAGCACCCCTGGTCTCCCGCTTTACAATGAGCAGTTCTTC.

This clone was recorded a few times. The chain employs TRBV5-5 and TRBJ1-4, with D maybe TRBD1 (5 bases). Germline CDR1 and CDR2: SGHKS and YYEKEE (reference sequence). This CDR3 has 14 residues. V lost 5 bases and J lost 8, with 16 bases in between. The CDR3 DNA reads as TGTGCCAGCAGGAGAGACGCGGGGGAGGAAAAACTGTTTTTT. It translates to CASRRDAGEEKLFF.

The V and J genes are TRBV7-9 and TRBJ1-5, with a possible D match to TRBD1 (5 bases). The V gene's germline CDR1 is SEHNR and CDR2 FQNEAQ (reference sequence). V lost 4 bases, J lost 4 bases, and 26 bases lay in between. The CDR3 runs 19 residues. The CDR3 loop is CASSSSRTPLLSGNQPQHF. Written as DNA, the CDR3 is TGTGCCAGCAGCTCCTCTAGGACTCCTCTTCTCTCAGGGAATCAGCCCCAGCATTTT. The variable domain in full, with the rest retrieved from reference TRBV7-9 and TRBJ1-5, is DTGVSQNPRHKITKRGQNVTFRCDPISEHNRLYWYRQTLGQGPEFLTYFQNEAQLEKSRLLSDRFSAERPKGSFSTLEIQRTEQGDSAMYLCASSSSRTPLLSGNQPQHFGDGTRLSIL.

V gene TRBV5-8 combines with J gene TRBJ2-7, with D possibly matching TRBD1 (6 bases). Germline CDR1 is SGHTS and CDR2 is YDEGEE. The V and J ends lost 0 bases and 5 bases respectively, with 15 bases between them. The CDR3 sequence is 15 residues long. The CDR3 spells CASSLESTGFHEQYF. CDR3 DNA: TGTGCCAGCAGCTTGGAGTCGACAGGCTTCCACGAGCAGTACTTC. The variable domain in full, with the rest retrieved from reference TRBV5-8 and TRBJ2-7, is EAGVTQSPTHLIKTRGQQATLRCSPISGHTSVYWYQQALGLGLQFLLWYDEGEERNRGNFPPRFSGRQFPNYSSELNVNALELEDSALYLCASSLESTGFHEQYFGPGTRLTVT.

The chain uses TRBV7-8 and TRBJ2-3, with 8 nucleotides matching TRBD2. Trimming cost V 5 bases and J 0 bases; bases outside gene matches: 10. The germline V gene has CDR1 SGHVS and CDR2 FQNEAQ. This CDR3 is built from 17 residues. DNA of the CDR3: TGTGCCAGCAGCCTACAAACTAGCGGCTATAGCACAGATACGCAGTATTTT. As protein: CASSLQTSGYSTDTQYF.

V and J are TRBV7-2 and TRBJ2-3, with D possibly being TRBD2 (6 bases). Germline loops: CDR1 SGHTA, CDR2 FQGNSA. This CDR3 is 16 amino acids long. Between the trimmed V and J ends, which lost 2 bases and 6 bases, there was a span of 18 bases. The CDR3 DNA reads as TGTGCCAGCAGCTTACCGTCCGGGGGACCAGCGGATACGCAGTATTTT. This gives the protein CASSLPSGGPADTQYF. Full variable domain (remainder filled in from reference TRBV7-2 and TRBJ2-3): GAGVSQSPSNKVTEKGKDVELRCDPISGHTALYWYRQSLGQGLEFLIYFQGNSAPDKSGLPSDRFSAERTGGSVSTLTIQRTQQEDSAVYLCASSLPSGGPADTQYFGPGTRLTVL.

Here the CDR3 DNA reads TGTGCCAGCAGCCAAGTGGGACAGGGGGACTATGGCTACACCTTC. It is translated as CASSQVGQGDYGYTF. The chain employs TRBV4-2 and TRBJ1-2; TRBD1 matches 11 bases. From germline, CDR1 is LGHNA and CDR2 YNFKEQ. Trimming cost V 1 base and J 3 bases; bases outside gene matches: 1. There are 15 residues in the CDR3.

This chain joins TRBV5-6 and TRBJ2-1; D gene uncertain. Germline CDR1 is SGHDT and CDR2 is YYEEEE. The CDR3 runs to 13 residues. The ends were cut back, 2 bases at V and 3 bases at J, with 6 bases in the middle. Here the CDR3 reads CASSFISYNEQFF. DNA for the CDR3: TGTGCCAGCAGCTTTATCAGCTACAATGAGCAGTTCTTC.

V is TRBV28 and J is TRBJ2-1; D is perhaps TRBD1 (5 bases). Germline CDR1 and CDR2: MDHEN and SYDVKM. Between the trimmed V and J ends, which lost 2 bases and 0 bases, there was a span of 5 bases. The CDR3 has 14 residues. The CDR3: CASSLRGSYNEQFF. The CDR3 coding sequence is TGTGCCAGCAGTTTAAGGGGCTCCTACAATGAGCAGTTCTTC.

The rearrangement joins TRBV3-1 (or the pseudogene TRBV3-2) to TRBJ2-1, with D perhaps TRBD1 or TRBD2 (6 bases each). The CDR3 is 13 residues long. V was shortened by 0 bases and J by 10 bases, with 10 bases between the two germline ends. The V gene's germline CDR1 is LGHDT and CDR2 YNNKEL (reference sequence). CDR3 nucleotides: TGTGCCAGCAGCCAAGACCGGGGGCGGGAGCAGTTCTTC. Protein product: CASSQDRGREQFF.

The chain links TRBV7-8 to TRBJ1-3; the D is unclear. CDR1 and CDR2 from the germline V gene are SGHVS and FQNEAQ. Trimming left V 5 bases short and J 0 bases short, with 14 bases between. CDR3 length: 16 amino acids. CDR3 amino acids: CASSPLVQFSGNTIYF. Here the CDR3 DNA reads TGTGCCAGCAGCCCGCTCGTACAATTCTCTGGAAACACCATATATTTT.